These T cell receptor beta chains were read from a single sample in a study of T cells in Graves' hyperthyroidism and ophthalmopathy. Using its own MiXCR run on the multiplex PCR reads, TCRdb lists one record per CDR3 protein. The sample shows 370,000 or so distinct CDR3 sequences, 13% of them seen only once. Material: blood. The receptors stem from a man aged 25-40 years with Graves' hyperthyroidism that later progressed to Graves' ophthalmopathy. Each CDR3 is given with its conserved first and last residue. The D gene is left open where the match is weak. Expanded clones are given a class, and other clones once, few, many or no size at all.

clone_size	v_call	j_call	d_call	cdr3_aa	cdr3_nt
.	TRBV18	TRBJ1-1	.	CASSPRDMGLNTEAFF	TGTGCCAGCTCACCAAGGGACATGGGGTTGAACACTGAAGCTTTCTTT
many	TRBV3-1	TRBJ1-1	.	CASSQKLTVGTEAFF	TGTGCCAGCAGCCAGAAGCTTACGGTGGGAACTGAAGCTTTCTTT
many	TRBV12-3/TRBV12-4	TRBJ2-3	TRBD1	CASSRQGRGTDTQYF	TGTGCCAGCAGCCGACAGGGACGGGGCACAGATACGCAGTATTTT
.	TRBV29-1	TRBJ2-3	.	CSVRPADTQYF	TGCAGCGTTAGGCCCGCAGATACGCAGTATTTT
many	TRBV5-1	TRBJ2-7	TRBD1	CASSYTGGVLSYEQYF	TGCGCCAGCAGCTACACAGGGGGTGTACTCTCCTACGAGCAGTACTTC
many	TRBV11-2	TRBJ2-2	TRBD2	CASSLSGVKNGGELFF	TGTGCCAGCAGTCTAAGCGGGGTGAAGAACGGCGGGGAGCTGTTTTTT
many	TRBV5-1	TRBJ1-2	.	CASSPFDRKVTYGYTF	TGCGCCAGCAGCCCCTTTGACAGGAAGGTTACCTATGGCTACACCTTC
few	TRBV5-1	TRBJ1-5	.	CASSPGAGNNQPQHF	TGCGCCAGCAGCCCGGGGGCGGGGAACAATCAGCCCCAGCATTTT
few	TRBV7-9	TRBJ2-1	TRBD2	CASSSTSGGIYNEQFF	TGTGCCAGCAGCTCGACTAGCGGGGGAATCTACAATGAGCAGTTCTTC
many	TRBV28	TRBJ1-4	.	CASSQTRTNEKLFF	TGTGCCAGCAGTCAGACACGGACTAATGAAAAACTGTTTTTT
.	TRBV4-1	TRBJ2-1	.	CASSPLLIVMNEQFF	TGCGCCAGCAGCCCGTTATTAATCGTGATGAATGAGCAGTTCTTC
.	TRBV6-1	TRBJ2-7	TRBD1	CASNLDRDYEQYF	TGTGCCAGCAATCTAGACAGGGACTACGAGCAGTACTTC